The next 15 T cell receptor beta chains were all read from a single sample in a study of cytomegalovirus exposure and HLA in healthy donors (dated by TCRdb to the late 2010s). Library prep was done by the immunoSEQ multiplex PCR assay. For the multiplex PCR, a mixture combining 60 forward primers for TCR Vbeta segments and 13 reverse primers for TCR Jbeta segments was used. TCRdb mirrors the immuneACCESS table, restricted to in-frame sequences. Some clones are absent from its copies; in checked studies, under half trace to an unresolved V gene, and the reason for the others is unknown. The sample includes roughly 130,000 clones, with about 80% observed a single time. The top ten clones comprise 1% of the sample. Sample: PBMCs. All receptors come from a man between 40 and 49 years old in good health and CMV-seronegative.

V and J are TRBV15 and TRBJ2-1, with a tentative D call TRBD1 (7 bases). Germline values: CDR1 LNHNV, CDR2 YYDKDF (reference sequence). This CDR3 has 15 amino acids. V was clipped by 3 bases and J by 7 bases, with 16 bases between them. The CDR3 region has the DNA TGTGCCACCAGCAGCCCCGTCCAGGGGGGAAATGAGCAGTTCTTC. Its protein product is CATSSPVQGGNEQFF.

In DNA form, the CDR3 reads TGTGCCAGCAGCCGTCTGGTATCAGGCAATGAGCAGTTCTTC. Residues: CASSRLVSGNEQFF. The chain uses TRBV7-3 and TRBJ2-1; D is undetermined. The ends were cut back, 5 bases at V and 6 bases at J, with 14 bases in the middle. The CDR3 contains 14 residues. Germline CDR1 is SGHTA and CDR2 is FQGTGA.

This CDR3 reads CAWSSVFAEAFF. Here the CDR3 DNA reads TGTGCCTGGAGCAGTGTATTCGCTGAAGCTTTCTTT. The V call is TRBV30, the J call TRBJ1-1; D is ambiguous. The CDR3 loop spans 12 amino acids. Trimming took off 3 bases at V and 6 bases at J, with 11 bases between the two ends. CDR1 is GTSNPN, CDR2 SVGIG, per germline (reference sequence).

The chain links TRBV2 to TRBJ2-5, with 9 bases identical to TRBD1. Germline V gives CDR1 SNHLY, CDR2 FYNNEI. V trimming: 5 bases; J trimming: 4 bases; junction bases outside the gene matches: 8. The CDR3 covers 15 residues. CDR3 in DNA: TGTGCCAGCAGTTCCACCCCGGGACAGGGAGAGACCCAGTACTTC. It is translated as CASSSTPGQGETQYF.

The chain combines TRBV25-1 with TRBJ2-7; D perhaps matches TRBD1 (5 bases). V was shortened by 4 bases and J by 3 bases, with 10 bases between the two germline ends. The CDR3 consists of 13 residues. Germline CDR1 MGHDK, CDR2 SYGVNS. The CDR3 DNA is TGTGCCAGCAGTGCCCCAGGGAACTACGAGCAGTACTTC. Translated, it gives CASSAPGNYEQYF.

The CDR3 sequence: CATSRAGTTRYEQYF. CDR3 DNA: TGTGCCACCAGCAGAGCCGGGACAACCCGCTACGAGCAGTACTTC. This chain connects TRBV15 to TRBJ2-7; TRBD1 might be the D (6 bases). The V end was cut by 1 base, the J end by 3 bases, with 13 bases between. Germline loops: CDR1 LNHNV, CDR2 YYDKDF (reference sequence). This CDR3 spans 15 amino acids.

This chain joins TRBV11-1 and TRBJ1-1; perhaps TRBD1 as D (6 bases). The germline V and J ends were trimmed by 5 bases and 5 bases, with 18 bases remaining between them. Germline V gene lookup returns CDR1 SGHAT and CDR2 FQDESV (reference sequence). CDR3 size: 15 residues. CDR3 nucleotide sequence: TGTGCCAGCAGCCACCGGGACACCAGGGGTACTGAAGCTTTCTTT. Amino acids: CASSHRDTRGTEAFF.

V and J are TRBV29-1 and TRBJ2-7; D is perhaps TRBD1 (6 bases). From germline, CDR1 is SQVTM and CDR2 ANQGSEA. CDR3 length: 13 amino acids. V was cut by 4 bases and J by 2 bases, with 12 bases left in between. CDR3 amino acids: CSVGQEDPYEQYF. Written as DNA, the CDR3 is TGCAGCGTTGGACAGGAGGACCCCTACGAGCAGTACTTC.

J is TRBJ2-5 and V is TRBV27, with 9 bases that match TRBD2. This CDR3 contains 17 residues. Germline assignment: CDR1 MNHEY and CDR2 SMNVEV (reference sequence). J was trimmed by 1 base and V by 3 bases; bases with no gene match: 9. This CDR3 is CASSFRGLAALQETQYF. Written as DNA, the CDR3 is TGTGCCAGCAGTTTCCGGGGACTAGCAGCTCTCCAAGAGACCCAGTACTTC.

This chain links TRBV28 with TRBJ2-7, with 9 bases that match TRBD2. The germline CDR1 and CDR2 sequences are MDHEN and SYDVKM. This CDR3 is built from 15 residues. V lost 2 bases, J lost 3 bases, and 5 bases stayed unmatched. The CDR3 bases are TGTGCCAGCAGTTTAAGGGCTAGCGGGGTCTACGAGCAGTACTTC. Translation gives CASSLRASGVYEQYF.

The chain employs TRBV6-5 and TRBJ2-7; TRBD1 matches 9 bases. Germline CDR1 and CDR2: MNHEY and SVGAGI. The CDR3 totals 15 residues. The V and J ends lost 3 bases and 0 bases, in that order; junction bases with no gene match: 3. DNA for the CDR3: TGTGCCAGCAGTTATGGGACAGGGAGCTCCTACGAGCAGTACTTC. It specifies CASSYGTGSSYEQYF.

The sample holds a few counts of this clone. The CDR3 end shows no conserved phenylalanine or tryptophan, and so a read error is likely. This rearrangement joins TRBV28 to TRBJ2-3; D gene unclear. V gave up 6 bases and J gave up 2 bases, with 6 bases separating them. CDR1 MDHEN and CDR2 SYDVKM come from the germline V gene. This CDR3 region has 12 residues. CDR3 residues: CASRPPTDTQYV. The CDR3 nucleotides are TGTGCCAGCAGACCACCCACAGATACGCAGTATGTT.

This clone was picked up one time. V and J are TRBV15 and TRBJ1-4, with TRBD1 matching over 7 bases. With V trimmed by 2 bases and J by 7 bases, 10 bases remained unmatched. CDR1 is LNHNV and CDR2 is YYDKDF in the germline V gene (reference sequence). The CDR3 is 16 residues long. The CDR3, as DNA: TGTGCCACCAGCAGACCCCTTAGGGGGCGAATTGAAAAACTGTTTTTT. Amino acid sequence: CATSRPLRGRIEKLFF. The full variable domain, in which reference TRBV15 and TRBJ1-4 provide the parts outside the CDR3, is DAMVIQNPRYQVTQFGKPVTLSCSQTLNHNVMYWYQQKSSQAPKLLFHYYDKDFNNEADTPDNFQSRRPNTSFCFLDIRSPGLGDTAMYLCATSRPLRGRIEKLFFGSGTQLSVL.

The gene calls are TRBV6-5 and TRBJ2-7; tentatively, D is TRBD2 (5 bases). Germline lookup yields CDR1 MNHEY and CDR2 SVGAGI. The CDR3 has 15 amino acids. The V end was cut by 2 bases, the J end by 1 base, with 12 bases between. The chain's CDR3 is CASSYGSQKSYEQYF. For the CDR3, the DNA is TGTGCCAGCAGTTACGGGAGTCAAAAGTCCTACGAGCAGTACTTC.

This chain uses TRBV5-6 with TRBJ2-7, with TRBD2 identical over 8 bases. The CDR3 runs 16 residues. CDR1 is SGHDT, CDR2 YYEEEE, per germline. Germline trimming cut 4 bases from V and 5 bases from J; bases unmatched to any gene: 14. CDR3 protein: CASSHARWTSRDEQYF. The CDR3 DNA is TGTGCCAGCAGCCACGCCCGATGGACTAGCAGAGACGAGCAGTACTTC.